This entry lists 26 T cell receptor beta chains sequenced from one sample in a study of breast tumors, draining lymph nodes, adjacent tissues. Axillary draining lymph nodes of breast cancer patients supplied the node samples. TCRdb independently ran MiXCR on the multiplex PCR reads; one entry per CDR3 protein. This sample has 200,000 to 300,000 distinct CDR3 sequences, with roughly 31% found just once. The sequenced material came from axillary lymph node tissue. These receptors originate from a female donor with breast cancer. Some clones in this sample may be carry-over from other donors' samples.

Comment on this clonotype: The CDR3 does not end in the conserved phenylalanine or tryptophan, so this is likely a read error. The chain uses TRBV2 and TRBJ2-7; D is undetermined. V shed 10 bases and J shed 1 base, with 14 bases lying between them. This CDR3 has 13 residues. Germline CDR1 SNHLY, CDR2 FYNNEI. CDR3 in amino acids: CATKGDGSYEQYC. The CDR3 DNA reads TGTGCCACCAAGGGCGATGGGTCCTACGAGCAGTACTGT.

The chain joins TRBV12-3 or TRBV12-4 to TRBJ1-3; no clear D. The CDR3 runs 16 residues. Between the trimmed V and J ends, which lost 3 bases and 4 bases, there was a span of 16 bases. The DNA of the CDR3 is TGTGCCAGCAGTTTGGAGGTTTCCCTGAACGGAAACACCATATATTTT. It translates to CASSLEVSLNGNTIYF.

The rearrangement links TRBV11-1 to TRBJ1-2; 8 nucleotides agree with TRBD1. The length of the CDR3 is 15 residues. The J segment lost 6 bases and the V segment lost 1 base, leaving 7 bases of the junction unmatched. Germline CDR1 and CDR2: SGHAT and FQDESV (reference sequence). The CDR3 DNA is TGTGCCAGCAGCTTAGGAAAAAGACAGGGGAATGGCTACACCTTC. It is translated as CASSLGKRQGNGYTF. Based on the CDR3 plus reference TRBV11-1 and TRBJ1-2, the full variable domain is EAEVAQSPRYKITEKSQAVAFWCDPISGHATLYWYRQILGQGPELLVQFQDESVVDDSQLPKDRFSAERLKGVDSTLKIQPAELGDSAMYLCASSLGKRQGNGYTFGSGTRLTVV.

Concerning this clonotype: This may come from a read error, since a much larger clone is one base off. The rearrangement links TRBV6-6 to TRBJ2-5; weak D call: TRBD2 (6 bases). V was shortened by 2 bases and J by 2 bases, with 12 bases between the two germline ends. Germline lookup yields CDR1 MNHNY and CDR2 SVGAGI (reference sequence). The CDR3 length is 15 residues. The CDR3 here is CASSYRRLEQETQYF. CDR3 nucleotides: TGTGCCAGCAGTTACCGGAGACTAGAACAAGAGACCCAGTACTTC.

This clonotype has at least ten counts. The chain links TRBV7-8 to TRBJ2-3; D remains ambiguous. The CDR3 contains 13 residues. Germline CDR1 is SGHVS and CDR2 is FQNEAQ. The V gene lost 2 bases and the J gene lost 2 bases, with 5 bases spanning the gap. The CDR3 spells CASSLQITDTQYF. The CDR3 DNA sequence: TGTGCCAGCAGCTTACAGATCACAGATACGCAGTATTTT.

For this clonotype: Possible read error: a much larger clone is one base away. The V and J genes are TRBV6-4 and TRBJ2-2; TRBD1 aligns across 11 bases. After removal of 3 bases from V and 3 bases from J, the junction contained 9 bases not matched to a gene. Per germline, CDR1 MRHNA and CDR2 SNTAGT. CDR3 size: 18 residues. The CDR3 region is CASSESGRTGGDTGELFF. The CDR3 nucleotides are TGTGCCAGCAGTGAATCGGGAAGGACAGGGGGCGACACCGGGGAGCTGTTTTTT.

V and J are TRBV15 and TRBJ2-1; 14 bases map to TRBD2. V gave up 1 base and J gave up 8 bases; unmatched junction bases: 4. The length of the CDR3 is 16 residues. Germline-derived CDR1 and CDR2 are LNHNV and YYDKDF (reference sequence). CDR3 coding DNA: TGTGCCACCAGCAGAGTCGGGACTAGCGGGAGCGATGAGCAGTTCTTC. Amino acid sequence: CATSRVGTSGSDEQFF. The full variable domain, its missing parts supplied by reference TRBV15 and TRBJ2-1, is DAMVIQNPRYQVTQFGKPVTLSCSQTLNHNVMYWYQQKSSQAPKLLFHYYDKDFNNEADTPDNFQSRRPNTSFCFLDIRSPGLGDTAMYLCATSRVGTSGSDEQFFGPGTRLTVL.

On this clonotype: Given the absence of the conserved phenylalanine or tryptophan at the CDR3 end, a read error is likely. This chain uses TRBV18 with TRBJ2-3; D is unclear. The CDR3 totals 13 residues. Between the trimmed V and J ends, which lost 2 bases and 4 bases, there was a span of 7 bases. In germline, CDR1 is KGHSH, CDR2 LQKENI. The CDR3 nucleotides read TGTGCCAGCTCACCAAGCACGGCAGATACGCAGTATCTT. Translating it yields CASSPSTADTQYL.

Details on this clonotype: Possible read error: a much larger clone is one base away. CDR3 DNA sequence: TGTGCCAGCGGCGGGCGGGCCGTCTACGAGCAGTACTTC. Protein product: CASGGRAVYEQYF. The chain is built from TRBV5-5 and TRBJ2-7; possibly TRBD2 for D (5 bases). V gave up 7 bases and J gave up 3 bases, with 14 bases separating them. Germline loops: CDR1 SGHKS, CDR2 YYEKEE (reference sequence). CDR3 length: 13 residues.

This clonotype was found many times. The DNA of the CDR3 is TGTGCCAGCAGCCCGACCGTGGGATCTAATGAAAAACTGTTTTTT. This gives the protein CASSPTVGSNEKLFF. V gene TRBV11-2 combines with J gene TRBJ1-4; D gene ambiguous. V lost 5 bases and J 3 bases, leaving 13 bases between the germline ends. CDR1 SGHAT and CDR2 FQNNGV come from the germline V gene. The CDR3 is 15 amino acids.

This clonotype was counted many times. The rearrangement links TRBV7-2 to TRBJ2-7; 13 bases agree with TRBD2. The CDR3 has 15 amino acids. Trimming took 4 bases from V and 3 from J; bases not matched to a gene: 3. Germline CDR1 SGHTA, CDR2 FQGNSA. The CDR3 here is CASSSTSGRFYEQYF. As DNA, the CDR3 is TGTGCCAGCAGCTCGACTAGCGGGAGGTTCTACGAGCAGTACTTC.

This clonotype has a count of ten or more. The genes are TRBV20-1 and TRBJ2-1; 9 bases line up with TRBD2. The V gene end was trimmed by 1 base and the J gene end by 9 bases; junction bases not matched to a gene: 10. Germline V gene data show CDR1 as DFQATT and CDR2 as SNEGSKA (reference sequence). The CDR3 covers 15 residues. The CDR3 DNA sequence: TGCAGTGCTAGAGGGGGGGTAGCGGGAGATAGTGAGCAGTTCTTC. Translated: CSARGGVAGDSEQFF.

Many counts were recorded for this clonotype. V and J are TRBV12-5 and TRBJ2-7, with 7 bases aligning to TRBD1. The CDR3 has 18 amino acids. The V and J ends lost 0 bases and 5 bases, in that order; junction bases with no gene match: 16. Germline CDR1 is LGHNT and CDR2 is FRNRAP. The CDR3 sequence is CASGLVPVDRVIIDEQYF. The CDR3 coding sequence is TGTGCTAGTGGTTTGGTTCCGGTAGACAGGGTAATTATCGACGAGCAGTACTTC.

To note about this clonotype: This may come from a read error, since a much larger clone is one base off. V usage is TRBV6-1 and J usage is TRBJ2-7; no definite D call. The CDR3 has 10 amino acids. V was clipped by 5 bases and J by 4 bases, with 3 bases between them. Per germline, CDR1 MNHNS and CDR2 SASEGT. The CDR3 protein is CASSRYEQYF. The CDR3 DNA reads TGTGCCAGCAGTCGATACGAGCAGTACTTC.

V is TRBV30 and J is TRBJ2-2; TRBD2 agrees at 7 bases. Trimming cost V 8 bases and J 4 bases; bases outside gene matches: 10. There are 14 residues in the CDR3. Germline CDR1 and CDR2: GTSNPN and SVGIG (reference sequence). The CDR3 loop reads CALMSGEFTGELFF. The DNA of the CDR3 is TGTGCCCTGATGAGCGGGGAGTTCACCGGGGAGCTGTTTTTT.

In its sample, this clonotype was seen many times. The rearrangement joins TRBV7-2 to TRBJ2-3; weak D call: TRBD1 (5 bases). CDR3 size: 14 residues. Trimming took 3 bases from V and 3 from J, leaving 10 bases between them. Germline loops: CDR1 SGHTA, CDR2 FQGNSA. CDR3 coding DNA: TGTGCCAGCAGCTTTCAAGGGGAAACAGATACGCAGTATTTT. Its translation: CASSFQGETDTQYF.

This clonotype was counted many times. The chain uses TRBV2 and TRBJ2-5; tentatively, D is TRBD2 (5 bases). Germline-derived CDR1 and CDR2 are SNHLY and FYNNEI. The CDR3 totals 14 residues. V gave up 1 base and J gave up 4 bases, with 10 bases separating them. CDR3 sequence reads: CASSEDLGRETQYF. The DNA of the CDR3 is TGTGCCAGCAGTGAAGATTTAGGGAGAGAGACCCAGTACTTC.

A word on this clonotype: A read error is possible here, since a much larger clone lies one base away. The rearrangement links TRBV19 to TRBJ2-3, with TRBD2 as a possible D gene (6 bases). Germline V gene data show CDR1 as LNHDA and CDR2 as SQIVND (reference sequence). The CDR3 has 16 residues. DNA for the CDR3: TGTGCCAGTAGTACAACTTTAGCGGCTACCACAAATACGCAGTATTTT. Its translation: CASSTTLAATTNTQYF.

In its sample, this clonotype was seen a few times. At one of its ends the junction is not consistent with the germline gene, which may arise from a read error. This sequence joins TRBV7-3 and TRBJ2-5, with TRBD2 matching 11 bases. Germline V gene lookup returns CDR1 SGHTA and CDR2 FQGTGA. The CDR3 contains 15 residues. CDR3 coding DNA: TGTGCCAGCAGCTTGGGACTAGCGGAAGGAGAGGCCCAGCACTTC. Translating gives CASSLGLAEGEAQHF.

The chain is built from TRBV10-1 and TRBJ2-1; 13 bases align to TRBD2. Germline V gives CDR1 WNHNN, CDR2 SYGVQD (reference sequence). V lost 4 bases to trimming and J lost 1 base; unmatched junction nucleotides: 4. CDR3 length: 17 residues. The CDR3 nucleotides read TGCGCCAGCAGTGGGACTAGCGGGAGAGTTTCCTACAATGAGCAGTTCTTC. Its protein product is CASSGTSGRVSYNEQFF.

This clonotype was counted a few times. CDR3 loop: CASSQVGLAGRTGELFF. CDR3 bases: TGTGCCAGCAGCCAGGTTGGACTAGCGGGACGCACCGGGGAGCTGTTTTTT. The chain joins TRBV3-1 to TRBJ2-2; 12 positions agree with TRBD2. V gave up 3 bases and J gave up 4 bases; unmatched junction bases: 6. This CDR3 is built from 17 residues. Looked up from germline, CDR1 is LGHDT and CDR2 is YNNKEL (reference sequence).

The CDR3 sequence: CSARGDRSAGTEAFF. CDR3 coding DNA: TGCAGTGCTAGGGGGGACAGGTCCGCTGGCACTGAAGCTTTCTTT. The chain carries TRBV20-1 and TRBJ1-1, with 8 bases aligning to TRBD1. The CDR3 runs to 15 residues. V lost 3 bases to trimming and J lost 4 bases; unmatched junction nucleotides: 10. Germline CDR1 and CDR2: DFQATT and SNEGSKA (reference sequence).

The V call is TRBV6-5, the J call TRBJ2-1; D may be TRBD2 (6 bases). The CDR3 spans 17 residues. Germline CDR1 reads MNHEY; CDR2 reads SVGAGI. V lost 2 bases, J lost 1 base, and 15 bases lay in between. The CDR3 sequence: CASSYKGGTQSYNEQFF. In nucleotides, the CDR3 is TGTGCCAGCAGTTACAAGGGCGGGACTCAATCCTACAATGAGCAGTTCTTC.

V gene TRBV11-2 combines with J gene TRBJ1-6; a weak D match, TRBD1 (6 bases). Trimming shortened V by 2 bases and J by 10 bases, and 15 bases separated the two germline ends. CDR1 is SGHAT, CDR2 FQNNGV, per germline. The CDR3 sequence is 15 residues long. In DNA, the CDR3 is TGTGCCAGCAGCTTACACGAACAGGGAAGATCACCCCTCCACTTT. This sequence encodes CASSLHEQGRSPLHF.

There are a few counts of this clonotype. The junction departs from germline at one end; a sequencing error may be responsible. The chain combines TRBV6-6 with TRBJ2-7; possible D gene TRBD2, 5 bases. The CDR3 extends over 14 amino acids. Germline-derived CDR1 and CDR2 are MNHNY and SVGAGI (reference sequence). The chain's CDR3 is CASSHSRGPYEQYF. The CDR3 nucleotides are TGTGCCAGCAGTCACTCGAGAGGGCCCTACGAGCAGTACTTC.

The V gene is TRBV10-1, the J gene TRBJ1-6; D gene uncertain. The CDR3 contains 14 residues. V lost 6 bases and J lost 7, with 13 bases in between. Germline loops: CDR1 WNHNN, CDR2 SYGVQD (reference sequence). CDR3 residues: CASRDIEGNSPLHF. The CDR3 DNA is TGCGCCAGCAGGGATATAGAGGGCAATTCACCCCTCCACTTT.